The entry that follows covers one TCR beta chain sequence. The antigen is not known. Trimming took 7 bases from V and 2 from J; bases not matched to a gene: 7. The V gene's germline CDR1 is ENHRY and CDR2 SYGVKD. The CDR3 has 14 residues. TCRdb reprocessed the 5' RACE reads with MiXCR, giving one entry per CDR3 protein. The sample holds hundreds of thousands of distinct CDR3 sequences; 15% to 20% are singletons and the top ten take roughly 13%. The data were obtained in a study of identical twins. The study's findings and limits: Models underestimated how often monozygotic twins shared out-of-frame TCR alpha.

The same data also contributed to another study, on T cells expressing NK-cell markers. As that report states: An anti-gamma-delta TCR antibody confined sorting to alpha-beta TCR T cells across several of the experiments.

This clonotype was obtained from a woman aged 18-30 years in good health. The chain joins TRBV10-3 to TRBJ1-2; 7 bases match TRBD1. Sequences were obtained from PBMCs. CDR3 nucleotides: TGTGCCATCACCCAGGACAGGCGAAACTATGGCTACACCTTC. It codes for CAITQDRRNYGYTF.